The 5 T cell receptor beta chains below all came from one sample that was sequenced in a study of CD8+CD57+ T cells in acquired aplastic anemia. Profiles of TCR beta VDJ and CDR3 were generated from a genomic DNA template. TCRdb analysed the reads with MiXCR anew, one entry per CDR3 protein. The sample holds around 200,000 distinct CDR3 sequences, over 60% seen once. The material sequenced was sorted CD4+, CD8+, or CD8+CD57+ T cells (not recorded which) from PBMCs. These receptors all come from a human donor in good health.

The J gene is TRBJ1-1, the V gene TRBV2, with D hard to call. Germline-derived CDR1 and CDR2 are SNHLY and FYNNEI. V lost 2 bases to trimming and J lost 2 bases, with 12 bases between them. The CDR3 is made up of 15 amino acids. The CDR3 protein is CASSELGQPNTEAFF. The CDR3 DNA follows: TGTGCCAGCAGTGAATTGGGCCAGCCAAACACTGAAGCTTTCTTT. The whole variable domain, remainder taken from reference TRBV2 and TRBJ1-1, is EPEVTQTPSHQVTQMGQEVILRCVPISNHLYFYWYRQILGQKVEFLVSFYNNEISEKSEIFDDQFSVERPDGSNFTLKIRSTKLEDSAMYFCASSELGQPNTEAFFGQGTRLTVV.

The CDR3 region has the DNA TGTGCCAGCAGCTTCGGGACTAGCGGGGGCCACGAGCAGTACTTC. This translates into CASSFGTSGGHEQYF. The chain links TRBV7-2 to TRBJ2-7; TRBD2 agrees at 14 bases. This CDR3 has 15 residues. Germline-derived CDR1 and CDR2 are SGHTA and FQGNSA. With 3 bases clipped from V and 5 bases from J, the junction kept 3 bases outside the gene matches. Filled out from reference TRBV7-2 and TRBJ2-7, the complete variable domain reads GAGVSQSPSNKVTEKGKDVELRCDPISGHTALYWYRQSLGQGLEFLIYFQGNSAPDKSGLPSDRFSAERTGGSVSTLTIQRTQQEDSAVYLCASSFGTSGGHEQYFGPGTRLTVT.

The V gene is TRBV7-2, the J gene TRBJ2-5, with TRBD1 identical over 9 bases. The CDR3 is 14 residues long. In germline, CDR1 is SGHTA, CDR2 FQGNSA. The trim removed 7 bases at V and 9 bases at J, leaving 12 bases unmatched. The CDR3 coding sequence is TGTGCCAGCACCCCCCACGGACAGGGGTCGGCCCAGTACTTC. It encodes CASTPHGQGSAQYF.

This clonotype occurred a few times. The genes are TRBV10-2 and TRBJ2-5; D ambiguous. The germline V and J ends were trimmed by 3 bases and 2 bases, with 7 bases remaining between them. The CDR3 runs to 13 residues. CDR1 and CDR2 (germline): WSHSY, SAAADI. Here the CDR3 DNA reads TGCGCCAGCAGTGACACAGTTCAAGAGACCCAGTACTTC. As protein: CASSDTVQETQYF.

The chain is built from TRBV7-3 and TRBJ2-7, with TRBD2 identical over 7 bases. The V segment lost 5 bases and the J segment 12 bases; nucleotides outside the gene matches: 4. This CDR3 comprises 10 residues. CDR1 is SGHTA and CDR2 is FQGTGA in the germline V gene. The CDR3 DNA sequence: TGTGCCAGCAGCCGAACTAGCGCGTACTTC. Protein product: CASSRTSAYF.